This TCR beta chain was obtained from a study of blood T cell repertoires in COVID-19. Overall study context: Sites across the United States, Italy and Spain contributed samples from acute and convalescent COVID-19. Sample material is recorded as cDNA or gDNA derived from T cells, B-cell-depleted T cells, or PBMCs.

How the authors handled the data: Estimation of nucleated cell counts was performed using reference gene primer amplification. The assay was immunoSEQ multiplex PCR, and TCRdb's table has in-frame clones only and misses some. V, J and clone size are taken as reported in that table, and D and trimming were inferred from the DNA itself. The table lists 200,000 to 300,000 clones, about four fifths of them singletons, with roughly a tenth in the top ten. Concerning this clone itself: Other DNA sequences in the sample encode the same CDR3.

Sequencing was done on a sample of peripheral blood. The clonotype originates from a woman over 75 with acute or convalescent COVID-19.

The CDR3 nucleotides are TGTGCCAGCTCCCCAGCAGGCTATAATTCACCCCTCCACTTT. This sequence encodes CASSPAGYNSPLHF. The gene calls are TRBV11-2 and TRBJ1-6; D is undetermined. The V and J ends lost 8 bases and 3 bases respectively, with 11 bases between them. Germline V lookup: CDR1 SGHAT, CDR2 FQNNGV. The CDR3 runs to 14 residues.